The 14 T cell receptor beta chains presented below share a single source sample, sequenced in a study of T cell repertoires in cytomegalovirus infection (dated by TCRdb to the late 2010s). The sample was run on an Illumina HiSeq 1500. The public reads were run again by TCRdb, first through fastp at Q25 and then through MiXCR, and only productive beta chains were kept. Rows are unified per CDR3 protein, each entry keeping the most common DNA and genes. The sample has fewer than 950,000 distinct CDR3 sequences on record, approximately 32% of them singletons. The ten largest clones capture 9.5% to 15% of the sample. Per the publication, the treatment or condition label means: in vitro stimulation with specific CMV peptide epitopes to enrich CMV-specific T cells. These receptors' targets are unknown. The sequencing here drew on cultured CD8+ T cells from PBMCs, taken from culture after CMV antigen stimulation. Receptor source: a human donor in good health (CMV status not recorded). Some clones in this sample may be carry-over from other donors' samples.

This clonotype was seen a handful of times. V and J are TRBV27 and TRBJ2-5; a weak D match, TRBD1 (5 bases). The CDR3 loop spans 14 amino acids. Germline CDR1 and CDR2: MNHEY and SMNVEV (reference sequence). Trimming removed 3 bases from V and 5 bases from J, with 13 bases in between. The CDR3 sequence: CASSFRQGDETQYF. DNA of the CDR3: TGTGCCAGCAGTTTTCGGCAGGGTGATGAGACCCAGTACTTC.

This clonotype was observed a few times. V gene TRBV7-9 combines with J gene TRBJ1-1, with no clear D. V lost 5 bases and J lost 1, with 14 bases in between. The germline CDR1 and CDR2 sequences are SEHNR and FQNEAQ (reference sequence). The CDR3 is made up of 15 amino acids. CDR3 residues: CASSPYVVSNTEAFF. The DNA of the CDR3 is TGTGCCAGCAGCCCCTATGTGGTCTCGAACACTGAAGCTTTCTTT.

The chain is built from TRBV20-1 and TRBJ1-2; D is unresolved. Looked up from germline, CDR1 is DFQATT and CDR2 is SNEGSKA (reference sequence). V gave up 6 bases and J gave up 6 bases, with 14 bases separating them. The CDR3 is 12 residues long. The CDR3 here is CSAEKGWDGYTF. CDR3 nucleotides: TGCAGTGCAGAGAAAGGCTGGGATGGCTACACCTTC.

The gene calls are TRBV7-6 and TRBJ2-1, with TRBD2 matching over 9 bases. The CDR3 covers 18 residues. J was trimmed by 0 bases and V by 4 bases; bases with no gene match: 10. The germline V gene has CDR1 SGHVS and CDR2 FNYEAQ. The CDR3, as DNA: TGTGCCAGCAGCTCGAAGATAGCGGGGGCCAGCTCCTACAATGAGCAGTTCTTC. Protein: CASSSKIAGASSYNEQFF.

This clonotype was detected a few times. V gene TRBV6-1 combines with J gene TRBJ2-4; 12 bases map to TRBD1. CDR3 length: 16 residues. Germline-derived CDR1 and CDR2 are MNHNS and SASEGT. With V trimmed by 4 bases and J by 8 bases, 9 bases remained unmatched. The CDR3 region is CASSGPGQGAPDIQYF. DNA for the CDR3: TGTGCCAGCAGTGGTCCGGGACAGGGGGCACCAGACATTCAGTACTTC.

This clonotype was seen a few times. The genes are TRBV12-3 or TRBV12-4 and TRBJ1-1; possible D gene TRBD1, 6 bases. Deletions cut 6 bases from V and 6 bases from J, with 14 bases between. The CDR3 is made up of 13 amino acids. The CDR3 sequence is CASSTKTGSEAFF. In DNA form, the CDR3 reads TGTGCCAGCAGCACGAAAACAGGGTCTGAAGCTTTCTTT.

The genes are TRBV25-1 and TRBJ2-2, with a weak D call TRBD1 (6 bases). The germline V gene has CDR1 MGHDK and CDR2 SYGVNS. The CDR3 is made up of 13 amino acids. The V end lost 6 bases, the J end lost 5 bases, and 10 bases lay between the germline ends. The CDR3 protein is CASRDRTTGELFF. The CDR3 region has the DNA TGTGCCAGCAGGGACAGAACTACCGGGGAGCTGTTTTTT.

This clonotype was seen a handful of times. The chain links TRBV10-3 to TRBJ1-5, with 7 bases that match TRBD1. The CDR3 is 14 amino acids. Germline values: CDR1 ENHRY, CDR2 SYGVKD. V gave up 5 bases and J gave up 6 bases; unmatched junction bases: 7. The CDR3 sequence is CAISKQGKGQPQHF. As DNA, the CDR3 is TGTGCCATCAGTAAACAGGGGAAGGGTCAGCCCCAGCATTTT.

The J gene is TRBJ2-7, the V gene TRBV6-1; no clear D. From germline, CDR1 is MNHNS and CDR2 SASEGT. V was pared by 2 bases and J by 0 bases, with 11 bases between. This CDR3 has 15 residues. The CDR3 here is CASSEITGPSYEQYF. CDR3 in DNA: TGTGCCAGCAGTGAAATTACGGGCCCCTCCTACGAGCAGTACTTC.

As concerns this clonotype: At one of its ends the junction is not consistent with the germline gene, which may arise from a read error. This chain links TRBV7-2 with TRBJ2-3, with D unresolved. In germline, CDR1 is SGHTA, CDR2 FQGNSA. The CDR3 extends over 15 amino acids. The CDR3 region has the DNA TGTGCCAGCAGCTTATCGACAAGGATCACAGATACGCAGAATTTT. Encoded protein: CASSLSTRITDTQNF.

This clonotype was observed a handful of times. The rearrangement uses TRBV27 and TRBJ2-1; D might be TRBD2 (6 bases). Germline assignment: CDR1 MNHEY and CDR2 SMNVEV (reference sequence). The V end lost 2 bases, the J end lost 8 bases, and 10 bases lay between the germline ends. CDR3 length equals 13 residues. This CDR3 is CASSLRGGYEQFF. CDR3 sequence (DNA): TGTGCCAGCAGTTTACGAGGAGGGTATGAGCAGTTCTTC.

Comment on this clonotype: This may stem from a read error, because a much larger clone lies one nucleotide away. The gene calls are TRBV7-6 and TRBJ2-5; D possibly corresponds to TRBD2 (5 bases). The CDR3 runs to 15 residues. Per germline, CDR1 SGHVS and CDR2 FNYEAQ. The DNA of the CDR3 is TGTGTCAGCAGCTTCGGAGCGCGGGTTAAGGAGACCCAGTACTTC. This sequence encodes CVSSFGARVKETQYF.

There are a few counts of this clonotype. V gene TRBV29-1 combines with J gene TRBJ2-7; D is unclear. The CDR3 loop spans 13 amino acids. V was cut by 0 bases and J by 0 bases, with 6 bases left in between. The germline gives CDR1 SQVTM, CDR2 ANQGSEA. The CDR3 DNA sequence: TGCAGCGTTGAAGAGGGCAGCTCCTACGAGCAGTACTTC. It yields the protein CSVEEGSSYEQYF.

The chain employs TRBV4-1 and TRBJ1-2, with 9 bases identical to TRBD1. Germline V CDR1 and CDR2: MGHRA, YSYEKL. The CDR3 runs 19 residues. Trimming took 1 base from V and 5 from J; bases not matched to a gene: 17. CDR3 bases: TGCGCCAGCAGCCAAGGACCGGGACAGGGTAAGAGGACCTCTTATGGCTACACCTTC. Residues: CASSQGPGQGKRTSYGYTF.